This TCR beta chain was retrieved from a study of T cell clonality in common variable immunodeficiency. This CDR3 has 15 amino acids. Germline V CDR1 and CDR2: SGHTA, FQGNSA. V lost 3 bases and J lost 0, with 12 bases in between. This clone has a count of ten or more. Its antigen is as yet unknown. The missing CDR3 end, 3 residues past where the read stops, is filled in from the germline J gene. Produced via immunoSEQ multiplex PCR; TCRdb's table is partial and in-frame only. The record shows under 45,000 clones for this sample, with no singletons present. Study observations and caveats: Repertoire-complication correlations in CVID were limited by patient heterogeneity. Compared with healthy controls, CVID subjects showed increased TCRbeta clonality, mostly in about a third.

The J gene is TRBJ2-7, the V gene TRBV7-2; the D gene is possibly TRBD2 (6 bases). This receptor was taken from a person between 18 and 69 years old in good health. The sample taken for sequencing was peripheral blood mononuclear cells. The CDR3 spells CASSLRRDFSYEQYF. CDR3 DNA, as far as it was read: TGTGCCAGCAGCTTGAGGCGGGACTTCTCCTACGAG. Variable domain in full (rest from reference TRBV7-2 and TRBJ2-7): GAGVSQSPSNKVTEKGKDVELRCDPISGHTALYWYRQSLGQGLEFLIYFQGNSAPDKSGLPSDRFSAERTGGSVSTLTIQRTQQEDSAVYLCASSLRRDFSYEQYFGPGTRLTVT.